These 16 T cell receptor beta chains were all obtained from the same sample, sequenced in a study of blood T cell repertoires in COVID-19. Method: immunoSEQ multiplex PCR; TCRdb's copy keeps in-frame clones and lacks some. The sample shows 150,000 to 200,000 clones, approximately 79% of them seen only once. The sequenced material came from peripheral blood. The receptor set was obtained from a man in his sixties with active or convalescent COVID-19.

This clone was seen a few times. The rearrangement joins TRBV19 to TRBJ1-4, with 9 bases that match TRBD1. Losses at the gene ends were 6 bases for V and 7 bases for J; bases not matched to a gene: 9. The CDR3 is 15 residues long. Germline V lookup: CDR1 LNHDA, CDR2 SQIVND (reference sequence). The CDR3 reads CASSEGTGPGEKLFF. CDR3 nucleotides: TGTGCCAGTAGCGAGGGGACAGGGCCTGGTGAAAAACTGTTTTTT.

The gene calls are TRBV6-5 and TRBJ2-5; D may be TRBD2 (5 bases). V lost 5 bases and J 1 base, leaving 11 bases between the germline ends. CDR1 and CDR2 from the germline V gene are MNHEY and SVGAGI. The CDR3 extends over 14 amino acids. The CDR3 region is CASSLGSFQETQYF. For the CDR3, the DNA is TGTGCCAGCAGTCTAGGGAGCTTCCAAGAGACCCAGTACTTC.

CDR3 nucleotides: TGTGCCAGTAGTTCACGGGAGTCGCCCACAGATACGCAGTATTTT. This sequence encodes CASSSRESPTDTQYF. The V call is TRBV19, the J call TRBJ2-3; weak D call: TRBD2 (6 bases). Germline CDR1 reads LNHDA; CDR2 reads SQIVND (reference sequence). The CDR3 length is 15 residues. The ends were cut back, 5 bases at V and 2 bases at J, with 14 bases in the middle.

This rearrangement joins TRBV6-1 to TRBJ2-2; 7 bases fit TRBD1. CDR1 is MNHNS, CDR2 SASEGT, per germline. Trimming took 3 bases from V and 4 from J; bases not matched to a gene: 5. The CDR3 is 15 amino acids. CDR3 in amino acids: CASSEWAGGTGELFF. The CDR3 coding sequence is TGTGCCAGCAGTGAGTGGGCAGGGGGCACCGGGGAGCTGTTTTTT.

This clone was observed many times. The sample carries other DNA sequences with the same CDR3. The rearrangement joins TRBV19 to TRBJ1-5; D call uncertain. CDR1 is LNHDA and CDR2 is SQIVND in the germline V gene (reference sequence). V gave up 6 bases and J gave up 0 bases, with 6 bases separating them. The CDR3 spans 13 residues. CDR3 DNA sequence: TGTGCCAGTAGCCTTAATAGCAATCAGCCCCAGCATTTT. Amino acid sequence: CASSLNSNQPQHF.

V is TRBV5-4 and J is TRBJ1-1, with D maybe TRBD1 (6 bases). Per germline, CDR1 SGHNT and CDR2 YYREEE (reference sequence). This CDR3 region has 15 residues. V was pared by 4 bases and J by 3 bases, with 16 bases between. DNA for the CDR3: TGTGCCAGCAGCCCGCAGACAGGAAGGGACACTGAAGCTTTCTTT. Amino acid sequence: CASSPQTGRDTEAFF.

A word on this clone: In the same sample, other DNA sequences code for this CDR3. The CDR3 loop is CASSASGSSYNEQFF. The CDR3 nucleotides read TGTGCCAGCAGCGCTAGCGGGAGCTCCTACAATGAGCAGTTCTTC. The chain joins TRBV9 to TRBJ2-1; TRBD2 aligns across 10 bases. V shed 3 bases and J 0 bases; nucleotides not matched to a gene: 0. The CDR3 has 15 residues. Per germline, CDR1 SGDLS and CDR2 YYNGEE.

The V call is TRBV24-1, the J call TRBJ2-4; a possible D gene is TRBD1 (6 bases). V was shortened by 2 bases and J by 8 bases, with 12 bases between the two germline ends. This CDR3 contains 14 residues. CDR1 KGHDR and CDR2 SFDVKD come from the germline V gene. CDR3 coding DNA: TGTGCCACCAGTGATTCTCTTCCAGGGGACATTCAGTACTTC. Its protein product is CATSDSLPGDIQYF.

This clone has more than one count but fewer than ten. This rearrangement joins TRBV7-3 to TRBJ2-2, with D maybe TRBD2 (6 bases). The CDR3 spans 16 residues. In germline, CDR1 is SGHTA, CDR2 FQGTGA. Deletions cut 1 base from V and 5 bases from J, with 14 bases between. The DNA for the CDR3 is TGTGCCAGCAGCTTAATTCCAACAGGAGGGACCGGGGAGCTGTTTTTT. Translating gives CASSLIPTGGTGELFF.

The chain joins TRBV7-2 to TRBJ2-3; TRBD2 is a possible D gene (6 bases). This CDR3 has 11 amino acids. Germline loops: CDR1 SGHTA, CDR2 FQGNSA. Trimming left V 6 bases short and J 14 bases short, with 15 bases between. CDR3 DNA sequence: TGTGCCAGCAGATCCGGGACTGCTGCGTATTTT. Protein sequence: CASRSGTAAYF.

CDR3: CATSGGLRDEKLFF. The CDR3 nucleotides are TGTGCCACCAGTGGTGGTCTGAGGGATGAAAAACTGTTTTTT. The gene calls are TRBV24-1 and TRBJ1-4; D is unclear. The V end lost 5 bases, the J end lost 6 bases, and 12 bases lay between the germline ends. The length of the CDR3 is 14 residues. Germline CDR1 reads KGHDR; CDR2 reads SFDVKD.

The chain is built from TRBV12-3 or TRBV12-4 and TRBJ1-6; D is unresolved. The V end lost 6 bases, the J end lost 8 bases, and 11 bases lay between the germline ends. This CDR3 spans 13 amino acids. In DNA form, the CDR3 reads TGTGCCAGCAGGCCCGACGGGGATTCACCCCTCCACTTT. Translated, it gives CASRPDGDSPLHF.

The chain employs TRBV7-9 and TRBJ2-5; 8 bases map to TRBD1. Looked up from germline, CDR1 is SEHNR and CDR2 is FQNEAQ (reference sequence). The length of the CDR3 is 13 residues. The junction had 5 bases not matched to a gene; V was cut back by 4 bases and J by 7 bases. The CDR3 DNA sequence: TGTGCCAGCAGCTCCGGACAGGGAATGACCCAGTACTTC. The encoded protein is CASSSGQGMTQYF.

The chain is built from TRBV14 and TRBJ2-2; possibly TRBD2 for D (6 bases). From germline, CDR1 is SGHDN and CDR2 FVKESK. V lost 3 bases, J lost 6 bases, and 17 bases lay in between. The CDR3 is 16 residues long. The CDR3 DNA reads TGTGCCAGCAGCCAGACGGGACTCCCCGGGGCCGGGGAGCTGTTTTTT. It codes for CASSQTGLPGAGELFF.

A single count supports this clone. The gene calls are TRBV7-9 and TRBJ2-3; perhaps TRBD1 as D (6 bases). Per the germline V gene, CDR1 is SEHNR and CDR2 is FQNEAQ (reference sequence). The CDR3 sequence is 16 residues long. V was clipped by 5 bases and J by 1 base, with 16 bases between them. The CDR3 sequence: CASSGTAGAGTDTQYF. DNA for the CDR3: TGTGCCAGCAGCGGAACGGCAGGGGCGGGCACAGATACGCAGTATTTT.

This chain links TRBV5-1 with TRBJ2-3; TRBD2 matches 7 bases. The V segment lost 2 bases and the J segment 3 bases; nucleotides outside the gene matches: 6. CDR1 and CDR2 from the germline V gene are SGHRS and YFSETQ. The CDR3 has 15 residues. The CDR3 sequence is CASSFSGAGTDTQYF. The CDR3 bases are TGCGCCAGCAGCTTCAGCGGAGCGGGGACAGATACGCAGTATTTT.